This TCR beta chain emerged from a study of response to subunit inactivated influenza vaccine. TCRdb independently ran MiXCR on the RT-PCR reads; one entry per CDR3 protein. Of around 580,000 distinct CDR3 sequences listed, around 11% were seen once; the top ten hold more than 8.5%. The CDR3 is made up of 14 amino acids. Germline V gene data show CDR1 as SEHNR and CDR2 as FQNEAQ (reference sequence). The V gene lost 6 bases and the J gene lost 5 bases, with 16 bases spanning the gap. The source of this sequence is a man aged 45-65 years who received an inactivated influenza vaccine. The material was PBMCs from blood, obtained on the day of vaccination. The rearrangement joins TRBV7-9 to TRBJ1-1; D not certain. The CDR3 here is CASSPGAWVTEAFF. The DNA for the CDR3 is TGTGCCAGCAGTCCAGGAGCGTGGGTAACTGAAGCTTTCTTT. The full variable domain, with the rest looked up from reference TRBV7-9 and TRBJ1-1, is DTGVSQNPRHKITKRGQNVTFRCDPISEHNRLYWYRQTLGQGPEFLTYFQNEAQLEKSRLLSDRFSAERPKGSFSTLEIQRTEQGDSAMYLCASSPGAWVTEAFFGQGTRLTVV.